These 5 T cell receptor beta chains were sequenced from one sample in a study of cytomegalovirus exposure and HLA in healthy donors. Researchers ran the PCR with 60 Vbeta and 13 Jbeta primers. Sequenced by immunoSEQ multiplex PCR; TCRdb stores in-frame clones only, minus some. The sample records around 140,000 clones, about 84% being singletons. The sample comprised PBMCs. The receptors here all came from a woman aged 35 to 49 in good health and CMV-seropositive.

The chain has TRBV5-4 and TRBJ2-7; a weak D match, TRBD1 (5 bases). The V end lost 1 base, the J end lost 0 bases, and 11 bases lay between the germline ends. This CDR3 has 15 amino acids. Germline V gives CDR1 SGHNT, CDR2 YYREEE (reference sequence). Here the CDR3 reads CASSLQGPSSYEQYF. CDR3 nucleotides: TGTGCCAGCAGCTTGCAGGGCCCTAGCTCCTACGAGCAGTACTTC.

The chain couples TRBV5-6 to TRBJ2-1, with TRBD2 matching 7 bases. V lost 4 bases, J lost 7 bases, and 14 bases stayed unmatched. Germline CDR1 is SGHDT and CDR2 is YYEEEE. CDR3 length: 16 amino acids. The CDR3 DNA reads as TGTGCCAGCAGCGCCAGAGGGGCGGGAGTGTTGAATGAGCAGTTCTTC. Its protein product is CASSARGAGVLNEQFF.

V usage is TRBV19 and J usage is TRBJ1-1, with D uncertain. The germline V gene encodes CDR1 LNHDA and CDR2 SQIVND (reference sequence). The CDR3 length is 13 residues. V was clipped by 3 bases and J by 6 bases, with 11 bases between them. The CDR3 sequence is CASSIDRHPEAFF. Here the CDR3 DNA reads TGTGCCAGTAGTATTGACCGACATCCTGAAGCTTTCTTT.

The rearrangement links TRBV6-1 to TRBJ2-5, with unresolved D. Judging by the DNA end, TRBJ2-7 fits better; the J call may be wrong. The CDR3 runs 12 residues. CDR1 and CDR2 from the germline V gene are MNHNS and SASEGT. CDR3 loop: CASSEVLYEQYF. CDR3 sequence (DNA): TGTGCCAGCAGTGAAGTCCTCTACGAGCAGTACTTC.

This chain joins TRBV27 and TRBJ2-2; TRBD1 aligns across 7 bases. V trimming: 4 bases; J trimming: 6 bases; junction bases outside the gene matches: 8. Germline values: CDR1 MNHEY, CDR2 SMNVEV (reference sequence). The CDR3 runs to 15 residues. As DNA, the CDR3 is TGTGCCAGCAGTTCGCCCCTACAGGGGTCCGGGGAGCTGTTTTTT. Translated, it gives CASSSPLQGSGELFF.